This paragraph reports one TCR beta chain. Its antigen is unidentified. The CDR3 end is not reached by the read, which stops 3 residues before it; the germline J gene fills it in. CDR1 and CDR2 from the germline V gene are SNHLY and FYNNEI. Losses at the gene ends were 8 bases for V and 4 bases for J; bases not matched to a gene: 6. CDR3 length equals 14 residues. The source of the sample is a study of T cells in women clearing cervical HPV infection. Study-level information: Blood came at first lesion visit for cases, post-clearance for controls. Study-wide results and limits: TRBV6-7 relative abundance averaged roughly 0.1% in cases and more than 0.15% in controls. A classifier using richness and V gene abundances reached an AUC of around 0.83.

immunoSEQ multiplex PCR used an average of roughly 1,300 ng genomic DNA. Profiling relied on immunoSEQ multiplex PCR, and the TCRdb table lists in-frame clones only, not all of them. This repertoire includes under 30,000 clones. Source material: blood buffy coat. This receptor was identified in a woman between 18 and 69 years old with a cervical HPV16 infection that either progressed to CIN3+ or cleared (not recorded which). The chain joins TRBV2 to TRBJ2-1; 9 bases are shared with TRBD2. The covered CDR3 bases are TGTGCCAGCTTACCCCTAGCGGGATACAATGAG. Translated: CASLPLAGYNE. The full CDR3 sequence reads CASLPLAGYNEQFF.